The entry below describes one TCR beta chain. What it binds is not known. Germline loops: CDR1 SGHAT, CDR2 FQNNGV. Germline trimming cut 3 bases from V and 0 bases from J; bases unmatched to any gene: 1. The CDR3 is 16 residues long. Sequenced by immunoSEQ multiplex PCR; TCRdb stores in-frame clones only, minus some. The sample shows about 120,000 clones, roughly 92% of them seen only once. The record originates from a study of graft-versus-host responses after intestinal transplantation. For the study at large: Every transplant recipient was induced with anti-thymocyte globulin, then maintained on tacrolimus and steroids for 2 to 3 years.

The receptor comes from a human donor who was the organ donor for an intestinal transplant. The chain joins TRBV11-2 to TRBJ1-3; 11 bases map to TRBD1. Sequenced material: unstimulated CD4+ T cells sorted from spleen or lymph node cells, taken before transplant. The CDR3 DNA follows: TGTGCCAGCAGCTTGGGGACAGGGGGCTCTGGAAACACCATATATTTT. Translation gives CASSLGTGGSGNTIYF.